Here is one T cell receptor beta chain with its context. This sample is drawn from a study of blood T cells in healthy people across ages. CDR3 size: 17 residues. Germline loops: CDR1 MNHEY, CDR2 SVGEGT. Trimming at V came to 0 bases and at J to 2 bases, leaving 3 bases not matched to a gene. Sample-barcoded 5' priming and a J-beta primer mix drove a second PCR of about 6 to 12 cycles. TCRdb independently ran MiXCR on the 5' RACE reads; one entry per CDR3 protein. The table includes more than 650,000 distinct CDR3 sequences, roughly 50% detected once. The chain carries TRBV6-2 or TRBV6-3 and TRBJ2-5; the match to TRBD2 covers 13 bases. Material for sequencing was blood. This receptor was identified in an elderly man in good health. The CDR3 region is CASSYSGLAGPQETQYF. CDR3 in DNA: TGTGCCAGCAGTTACTCGGGACTAGCGGGACCACAAGAGACCCAGTACTTC.